This TCR beta chain was sequenced during a study of blood T cell repertoires in COVID-19. Study-level information: Specimens from acute and convalescent COVID-19 originated in the United States, Italy and Spain.

Measured with immunoSEQ multiplex PCR; TCRdb has only the in-frame clones, and not every one. Seen here are more than 95,000 clones, approximately 74% observed once, and the top ten hold 5.5% to 7.5%. The CDR3 has 16 amino acids. V was pared by 7 bases and J by 4 bases, with 9 bases of the junction left unmatched. Germline assignment: CDR1 MDHEN and CDR2 SYDVKM. Sequenced input: peripheral blood. This TCR was sampled from a man older than 75 with COVID-19, enrolled during active disease. This rearrangement joins TRBV28 to TRBJ2-2; 10 bases align to TRBD1. The CDR3 coding sequence is TGTGCCAGCAAAACCGGGGACAGGGGATTCACCGGGGAGCTGTTTTTT. Protein sequence: CASKTGDRGFTGELFF.